This T cell receptor (beta chain) was captured by sequencing in a study of early T cells in non-severe SARS-CoV-2 infection (dated by TCRdb to 2020 to 2023). Study-wide context: TCR sequencing used bulk RNA from unsorted whole blood, so alpha and beta chains could not be paired. What the work shows at the level of the full study, not this receptor alone: Matching against VDJdb was skewed toward anti-spike CD8 responses, likely underestimated virus-specific expansions, and missed private and CD4 specificities.

This clonotype was found many times. Its antigen has not been determined. Per-base qualities were not stored, and no clone one base away is much larger. Spanning cysteine to phenylalanine, the CDR3 consists of 16 amino acids. Of all the DNA, just the CDR3 is kept, 48 bases in frame from base 1. V loses 1 base of germline sequence and J loses 2 bases, and the interval between the two ends is 15 bases. For CDR1 and CDR2, the germline V gene lists MNHNS and SASEGT. A case-control design nested within a healthcare worker cohort in London, UK, was used, with weekly nasopharyngeal swab PCR tests and blood sampling performed. Between 23 and 31 March 2020, the week of the UK lockdown, healthcare workers were enrolled and then followed up weekly for as long as 16 weeks. To prepare the library, 5' RACE was applied. For sequencing, a NextSeq 500 was employed. In the TCR library protocol, unique molecular identifiers were attached to individual cDNA molecules to correct for PCR bias and sequencing error. TCR alpha and beta chains were both sequenced, and the abundances of alpha and beta sequences in each sample were closely correlated with each other. In the source study's methods: Decombinator V4 was used to annotate the V gene, J gene and CDR3 of the TCR sequences. Expanded TCRs were defined as changing significantly between any two time points under a Poisson model with p below 0.0001. TCR abundances were normalised to the total number of TCRs sequenced per sample and expressed as counts per million. MAIT TCRs were defined by TRAV1-2 paired with TRAJ12, TRAJ20 or TRAJ33, and iNKT TCRs by TRAV10 paired with TRAJ18. VDJdb, accessed on 1 November 2021, was searched for TCRs annotated for CMV, EBV and SARS-CoV-2, and TCRs annotated for more than one antigen were excluded. Using fastp at Q25 and MiXCR, TCRdb reprocessed the public reads and kept productive beta chains. Identical CDR3 proteins give one entry, which carries the most common genes and DNA. It is TCRdb's table, rather than the study itself, that gives the V and J calls and clone size. In this sample the table shows under 30,000 distinct CDR3 sequences, around 6% of which occur a single time. Jointly, the top ten make up roughly a quarter of the sample.

This receptor was taken from an adult who was a healthcare worker with PCR-confirmed SARS-CoV-2 infection or an uninfected control (not recorded which). The chain joins TRBV6-1 to TRBJ2-7; a tentative D match to TRBD1 spans 5 bases. The specimen was whole blood. DNA sequence: TGTGCCAGCAGTGAAGTAGCAGTGGCAGGGCCCTACGAGCAGTACTTC. The encoded protein is CASSEVAVAGPYEQYF.